This T cell receptor beta chain came from a study of cytotoxic CD8 clonotypes in ibrutinib-treated CLL. On this clone: Its specificity is not known.

Depths of 1 in 200,000 to 1 in 1 million T cells were the sequencing target. Clones were read by immunoSEQ multiplex PCR, and TCRdb kept only the in-frame ones, dropping some. The data show about 150,000 clones, with 79% seen just once and roughly 12% held by the top ten. Trimming at V came to 8 bases and at J to 0 bases, leaving 7 bases not matched to a gene. CDR3 size: 15 residues. Per germline, CDR1 SGHTA and CDR2 FQGNSA. Investigators sourced 1.5 to 2 micrograms of genomic DNA from cryopreserved PBMCs for TCR beta libraries. Overall study results and limits: Sampling times differed between sustained-remission and progressing patients.

This TCR was recovered from a human donor with chronic lymphocytic leukemia. The material was PBMCs, obtained after 12 months of ibrutinib treatment. The rearrangement links TRBV7-2 to TRBJ1-5; 7 nucleotides agree with TRBD1. This chain's CDR3 is CASARQGISNQPQHF. The CDR3 DNA follows: TGTGCCAGCGCGAGACAGGGAATTAGCAATCAGCCCCAGCATTTT.